A selection of T cell receptor beta chains follows, all from one sample in a study of cytomegalovirus exposure and HLA in healthy donors. Profiling relied on immunoSEQ multiplex PCR, and the TCRdb table lists in-frame clones only, not all of them. Seen here are approximately 200,000 clones, approximately 80% observed once, and the top ten hold around 6.1%. The sample comprised PBMCs. All receptors come from a woman in her 30s in good health and CMV-seropositive. CDR3s include the opening cysteine and the closing phenylalanine or tryptophan.

>TRBJ1-1|TRBV6-6
CASSYPTTKNTEAFF
>TRBJ2-5|TRBV19
CASSAISGQQETQYF
>TRBJ2-3|TRBV11-1
CASTPDRPSTDTQYF
>TRBJ1-6|TRBV10-2
CASKDGSSPLHF
>TRBJ1-2|TRBV10-3
CAISESGDNVTF
>TRBJ2-7|TRBV5-6
CASRFDRGPYEQYF
>TRBJ2-5|TRBV28
CASYRSVQETQYF
>TRBJ2-7|TRBV5-6
CASSFRRISSYEQYF
>TRBJ2-3|TRBV28
CASSFRVGRTDTQYF
>TRBJ2-7|TRBV6-4
CASSVGGTGGYEQYF
>TRBJ2-1|TRBV12-5
CASATSGRSNEQFF
>TRBJ1-1|TRBV11-3
CASSLVVGEKAFF
>TRBJ2-1|TRBV2
CASAVSSYNEQFF
>TRBJ1-1|TRBV7-2
CASSLGGLMNTEAFF
>TRBJ2-3|TRBV7-6
CASSPGTGGLDTQYF
>TRBJ1-3|TRBV5-4
CASHHGGGLEGNTIYF
>TRBJ2-3|TRBV14
CASSRGTGDLDTQYF
>TRBJ1-2|TRBV5-8
CASSLVAREGYTF
>TRBJ2-7|TRBV5-8
CASSGGTGGGGYEQYF
>TRBJ2-3|TRBV9
CASSLSGTSTDTQYF
>TRBJ2-3|TRBV19
CASSIGAAPDTQYF
>TRBJ2-1|TRBV10-3
CAIAWLAGGSSSYNEQFF
>TRBJ1-2|TRBV2
CASRGPGGGYTF
>TRBJ1-2|TRBV29-1
CSALNRDRGRSNYGYTF
>TRBJ1-5|TRBV2
CATNRDTNQPQHF
>TRBJ2-7|TRBV5-1
CASSLAPDRVYEQHF
>TRBJ2-3|TRBV9
CASSSSGGGVGTQYF
>TRBJ2-2|TRBV10-1
CASGRGRNTGELFF